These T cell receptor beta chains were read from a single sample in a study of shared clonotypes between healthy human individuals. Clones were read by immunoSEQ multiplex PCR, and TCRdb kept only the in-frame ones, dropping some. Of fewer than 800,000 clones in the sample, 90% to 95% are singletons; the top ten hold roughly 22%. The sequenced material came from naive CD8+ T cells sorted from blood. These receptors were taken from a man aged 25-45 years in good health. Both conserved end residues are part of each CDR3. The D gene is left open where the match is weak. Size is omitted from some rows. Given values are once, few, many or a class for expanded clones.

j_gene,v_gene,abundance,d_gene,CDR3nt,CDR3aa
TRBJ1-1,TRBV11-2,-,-,TGTGCCAGCAGCCAGCTGTCTTGGGAGGTGAACACTGAAGCTTTCTTT,CASSQLSWEVNTEAFF
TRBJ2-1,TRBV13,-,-,TGTGCCAGCAGCCAGATAATGGTCAATGAGCAGTTCTTC,CASSQIMVNEQFF
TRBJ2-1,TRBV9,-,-,TGTGCCAGCAGCGTAGGGCCAAACCGCGGCAATGAGCAGTTCTTC,CASSVGPNRGNEQFF
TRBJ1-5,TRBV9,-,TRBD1,TGTGCCAGCAGCGTGGGACAGGGTATCAATCAGCCCCAGCATTTT,CASSVGQGINQPQHF
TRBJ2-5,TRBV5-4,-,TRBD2,TGTGCCAGCAGCCCGGCCGGGGGGATCCAGTACTTC,CASSPAGGIQYF
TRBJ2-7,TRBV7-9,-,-,TGTGCCAGCAGCCCCGACGATGGGAGCTCCTACGAGCAGTACTTC,CASSPDDGSSYEQYF
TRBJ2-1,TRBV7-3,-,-,TGTGCCAGCAGCTTAGGACTCAATGAGCAGTTCTTC,CASSLGLNEQFF
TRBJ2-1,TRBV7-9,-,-,TGTGCCAGCAGCCCGCGGGACAGAATATACAATGAGCAGTTCTTC,CASSPRDRIYNEQFF
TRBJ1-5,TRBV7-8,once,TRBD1,TGTGCCAGCAGCGAATACAGGGGCGGCAATCAGCCCCAGCATTTT,CASSEYRGGNQPQHF
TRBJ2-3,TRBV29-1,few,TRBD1,TGCAGCGTTTCCGGCAGGGGGTTCGGGGATACGCAGTATTTT,CSVSGRGFGDTQYF
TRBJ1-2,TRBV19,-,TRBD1,TGTGCCAGTAGTCCTCCAGTTGGACAGGGGTTGTACTATGGCTACACCTTC,CASSPPVGQGLYYGYTF
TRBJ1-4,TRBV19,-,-,TGTGCCAGTAGTATATGGACTATTCGGGTAGATGAAAAACTGTTTTTT,CASSIWTIRVDEKLFF
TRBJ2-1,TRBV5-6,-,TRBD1,TGTGCCAGCAGCCATAAACTTTACAGGGGGCATAATGAGCAGTTCTTC,CASSHKLYRGHNEQFF
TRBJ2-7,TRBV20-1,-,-,TGCAGTGCTGGAGACAGCTACGAGCAGTACTTC,CSAGDSYEQYF
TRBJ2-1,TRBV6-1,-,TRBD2,TGTGCCAGCAGTGAATTATTAGCGGGAGGACGCTACAATGAGCAGTTCTTC,CASSELLAGGRYNEQFF
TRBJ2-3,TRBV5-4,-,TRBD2,TGTGCCAGCAGCCCCCAAGGGCGCGGGAGGAGTATAGATACGCAGTATTTT,CASSPQGRGRSIDTQYF
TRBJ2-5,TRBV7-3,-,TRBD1,TGTGCCAGCAGCTTATCGGGACAGCAAGAGACCCAGTACTTC,CASSLSGQQETQYF
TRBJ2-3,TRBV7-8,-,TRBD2,TGTGCCAGCAGCTTGCCCCTACTAGCGGGATCCACAGATACGCAGTATTTT,CASSLPLLAGSTDTQYF
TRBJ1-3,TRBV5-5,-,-,TGTGCCAGCAGCTTGGGTCGTGGGGCTGGAAACACCATATATTTT,CASSLGRGAGNTIYF
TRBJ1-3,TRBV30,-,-,TGTGCCTGGGGACCGGGGGTCTCTGGAAACACCATATATTTT,CAWGPGVSGNTIYF
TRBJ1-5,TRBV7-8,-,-,TGTGCCAGCAGCCTAACACTCAGGGTTAGCAATCAGCCCCAGCATTTT,CASSLTLRVSNQPQHF
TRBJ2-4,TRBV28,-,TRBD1,TGTGCCAGCGGCCCTCCGGGACAGGGGAACATTCAGTACTTC,CASGPPGQGNIQYF
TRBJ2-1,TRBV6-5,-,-,TGTGCCAGCAGTTACCGGGCGGATGAGCAGTTCTTC,CASSYRADEQFF
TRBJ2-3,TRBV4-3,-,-,TGCGCCAGCAGCCAAGATAGGACGGGAGACACAGATACGCAGTATTTT,CASSQDRTGDTDTQYF
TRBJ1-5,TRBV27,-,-,TGTGCCAGCAGTTTTCAAGGAGGAGGGCAGCCCCAGCATTTT,CASSFQGGGQPQHF
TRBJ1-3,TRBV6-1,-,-,TGTGCCAGCTTAAGGCGGGGGAAGATCGGAAACACCATATATTTT,CASLRRGKIGNTIYF
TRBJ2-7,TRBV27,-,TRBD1,TGTGCCAGCAGCCAAGGGACAGAACTTCTCTACGAGCAGTACTTC,CASSQGTELLYEQYF
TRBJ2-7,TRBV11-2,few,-,TGTGCCAGCAGCTTAGTAGGAGGCTACGAGCAGTACTTC,CASSLVGGYEQYF